The T cell receptor (beta chain) described here comes from a study of blood T cell repertoires in COVID-19. Per germline, CDR1 MNHEY and CDR2 SVGAGI. The CDR3 runs to 16 residues. Comment on this clone: One junction end does not reproduce the germline sequence, and a read error may be involved.

Clones were sequenced by immunoSEQ multiplex PCR, and TCRdb holds only the in-frame ones, with some missing. Seen here are approximately 170,000 clones, approximately 91% observed once, and the top ten hold almost 5%. Material: peripheral blood. This chain connects TRBV6-5 to TRBJ1-1, with 10 positions matching TRBD1. The TCR comes from a young man with COVID-19, enrolled during active disease. DNA of the CDR3: TGTGCCAGCACTTACCTGACAGGGGGCCCTAACACTGAAGCTTTCTTT. Protein: CASTYLTGGPNTEAFF.